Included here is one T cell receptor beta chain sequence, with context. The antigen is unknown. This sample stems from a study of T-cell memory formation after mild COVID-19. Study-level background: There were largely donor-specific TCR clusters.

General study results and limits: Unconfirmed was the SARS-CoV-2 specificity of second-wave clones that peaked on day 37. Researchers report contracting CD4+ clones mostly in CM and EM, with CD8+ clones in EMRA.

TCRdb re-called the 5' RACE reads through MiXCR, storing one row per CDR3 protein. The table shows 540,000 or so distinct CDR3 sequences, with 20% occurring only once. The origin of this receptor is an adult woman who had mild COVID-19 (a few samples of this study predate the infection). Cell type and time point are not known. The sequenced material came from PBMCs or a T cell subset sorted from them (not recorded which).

CDR3 DNA: TGTGCCAGCAGTTTGTCTAGCGGACCAAAATGGGGATTAACAGATACGCAGTATTTT. Its translation: CASSLSSGPKWGLTDTQYF. The chain couples TRBV12-3 or TRBV12-4 to TRBJ2-3, with TRBD2 matching 7 bases. The V segment lost 3 bases and the J segment 3 bases; nucleotides outside the gene matches: 18. The length of the CDR3 is 19 residues.